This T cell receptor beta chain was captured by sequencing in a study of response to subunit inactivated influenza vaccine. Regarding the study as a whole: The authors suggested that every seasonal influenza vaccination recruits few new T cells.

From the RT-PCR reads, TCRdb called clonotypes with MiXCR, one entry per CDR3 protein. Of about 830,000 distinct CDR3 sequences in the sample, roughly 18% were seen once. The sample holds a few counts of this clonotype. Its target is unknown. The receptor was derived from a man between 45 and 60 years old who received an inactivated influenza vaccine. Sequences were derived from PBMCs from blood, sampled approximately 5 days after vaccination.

The CDR3 coding sequence is TGCAGCGTTGAAGGGACTAGCGGGAGTGACACCGGGGAGCTGTTTTTT. This encodes CSVEGTSGSDTGELFF. This sequence joins TRBV29-1 and TRBJ2-2; 13 nucleotides line up with TRBD2. Looked up from germline, CDR1 is SQVTM and CDR2 is ANQGSEA. The CDR3 is made up of 16 amino acids. After removal of 1 base from V and 3 bases from J, the junction contained 2 bases not matched to a gene.